These 32 T cell receptor beta chains originate from one sample sequenced in a study of blood T cells in healthy people across ages. Sample-barcoded 5' priming and a J-beta primer mix drove a second PCR of 7 to 11 cycles. TCRdb reanalysed the 5' RACE reads using MiXCR and keeps one entry per CDR3 protein. Of roughly 570,000 distinct CDR3 sequences in the sample, 25% to 30% are singletons; the top ten hold 18%. Sequenced input: blood. Receptors originate from a woman between 70 and 85 years old in good health.

The rearrangement joins TRBV11-2 to TRBJ2-5; D gene uncertain. This CDR3 is 14 amino acids long. The germline V and J ends were trimmed by 1 base and 5 bases, with 11 bases remaining between them. Germline V gene data show CDR1 as SGHAT and CDR2 as FQNNGV. The CDR3 here is CASSLVVFGETQYF. CDR3 bases: TGTGCCAGCAGCTTAGTGGTTTTCGGTGAGACCCAGTACTTC.

J is TRBJ2-5 and V is TRBV4-1; D call uncertain. The CDR3 consists of 15 residues. V shed 3 bases and J shed 2 bases, with 13 bases lying between them. CDR1 is MGHRA and CDR2 is YSYEKL in the germline V gene. The CDR3 DNA sequence: TGCGCCAGCAGCCAGGCTGGAATTGGACAAGAGACCCAGTACTTC. It specifies CASSQAGIGQETQYF.

There are a few counts of this clonotype. The chain couples TRBV15 to TRBJ1-1; D not resolved. Germline CDR1 is LNHNV and CDR2 is YYDKDF (reference sequence). V shed 0 bases and J shed 8 bases, with 7 bases lying between them. The CDR3 contains 12 residues. CDR3 amino acids: CATSREGREAFF. The CDR3 coding sequence is TGTGCCACCAGCAGAGAGGGCAGGGAAGCTTTCTTT.

This chain links TRBV18 with TRBJ2-5; 7 bases are shared with TRBD2. CDR1 and CDR2 (germline): KGHSH, LQKENI. This CDR3 spans 15 amino acids. With 5 bases clipped from V and 9 bases from J, the junction kept 15 bases outside the gene matches. CDR3 DNA: TGTGCCAGCTCATCCCTAGACAGCCCTCGGGGGGCCCAGTACTTC. Translating it yields CASSSLDSPRGAQYF. The complete variable domain, with remaining parts taken from reference TRBV18 and TRBJ2-5, reads NAGVMQNPRHLVRRRGQEARLRCSPMKGHSHVYWYRQLPEEGLKFMVYLQKENIIDESGMPKERFSAEFPKEGPSILRIQQVVRGDSAAYFCASSSLDSPRGAQYFGPGTRLLVL.

This chain uses TRBV20-1 with TRBJ2-1, with 9 bases identical to TRBD1. Germline lookup yields CDR1 DFQATT and CDR2 SNEGSKA (reference sequence). V shed 6 bases, J shed 7 bases, and the junction held 7 bases outside the gene matches. The CDR3 is made up of 13 amino acids. This CDR3 reads CSAKGQGGNEQFF. The CDR3 DNA follows: TGCAGTGCAAAGGGACAGGGAGGGAATGAGCAGTTCTTC.

This clonotype has only a few counts. The chain has TRBV20-1 and TRBJ1-4; no clear D gene. From germline, CDR1 is DFQATT and CDR2 SNEGSKA (reference sequence). Trimming removed 5 bases at V and 5 bases at J, with 12 bases between. This CDR3 has 13 amino acids. The CDR3 DNA sequence: TGCAGTGCTGACGGAGACACAAATGAAAAACTGTTTTTT. Its protein is CSADGDTNEKLFF.

The J gene is TRBJ1-5, the V gene TRBV7-9, with TRBD1 identical over 7 bases. J gave up 4 bases and V 5 bases, and 11 bases lay outside the gene matches. The CDR3 is made up of 16 amino acids. Germline-derived CDR1 and CDR2 are SEHNR and FQNEAQ (reference sequence). The chain's CDR3 is CASSPLGTELNQPQHF. CDR3 bases: TGTGCCAGCAGCCCCCTTGGGACAGAACTAAATCAGCCCCAGCATTTT.

The CDR3: CASSGGSSSGNTIYF. The CDR3 nucleotides read TGTGCCAGCAGCGGGGGGTCCTCCTCTGGAAACACCATATATTTT. This chain links TRBV7-9 with TRBJ1-3; perhaps TRBD1 as D (5 bases). V was cut by 5 bases and J by 0 bases, with 11 bases left in between. Germline V gives CDR1 SEHNR, CDR2 FQNEAQ (reference sequence). The CDR3 runs to 15 residues. Combining the CDR3 with reference TRBV7-9 and TRBJ1-3 gives the whole variable domain DTGVSQNPRHKITKRGQNVTFRCDPISEHNRLYWYRQTLGQGPEFLTYFQNEAQLEKSRLLSDRFSAERPKGSFSTLEIQRTEQGDSAMYLCASSGGSSSGNTIYFGEGSWLTVV.

Only a few counts were recorded for this clonotype. The chain recombines TRBV6-5 with TRBJ1-5; D gene ambiguous. CDR3 length: 15 amino acids. Germline V gene data show CDR1 as MNHEY and CDR2 as SVGAGI. Trimming cost V 0 bases and J 1 base, with 7 bases left between them. This CDR3 reads CASSYSGRSNQPQHF. CDR3 nucleotide sequence: TGTGCCAGCAGTTACTCAGGGAGAAGCAATCAGCCCCAGCATTTT.

This clonotype was seen only a few times. J is TRBJ2-7 and V is TRBV29-1, with D maybe TRBD1 (6 bases). This CDR3 is built from 14 residues. Between the trimmed V and J ends, which lost 6 bases and 0 bases, there was a span of 15 bases. From germline, CDR1 is SQVTM and CDR2 ANQGSEA. CDR3 sequence (DNA): TGCAGCGTCGCGACTACAGGGTTCTCCTACGAGCAGTACTTC. This sequence encodes CSVATTGFSYEQYF.

The chain carries TRBV20-1 and TRBJ1-5; D may be TRBD1 (6 bases). Trimming shortened V by 4 bases and J by 6 bases, and 16 bases separated the two germline ends. This CDR3 is built from 14 residues. CDR1 is DFQATT, CDR2 SNEGSKA, per germline (reference sequence). The CDR3 reads CSATTLGAGQPQHF. The DNA of the CDR3 is TGCAGTGCTACGACCCTGGGGGCGGGTCAGCCCCAGCATTTT.

The V call is TRBV7-2, the J call TRBJ1-2; D ambiguous. The CDR3 sequence is 14 residues long. Deletions cut 4 bases from V and 0 bases from J, with 9 bases between. CDR1 is SGHTA, CDR2 FQGNSA, per germline. The CDR3 nucleotides are TGTGCCAGCAGCTCCCACAGCACTAACTATGGCTACACCTTC. It codes for CASSSHSTNYGYTF.

This sequence joins TRBV20-1 and TRBJ1-1; 8 bases agree with TRBD1. Trimming at V came to 5 bases and at J to 2 bases, leaving 4 bases not matched to a gene. This CDR3 contains 13 residues. CDR1 is DFQATT, CDR2 SNEGSKA, per germline (reference sequence). The CDR3 reads CSAWTGTNTEAFF. CDR3 bases: TGCAGTGCTTGGACAGGGACCAACACTGAAGCTTTCTTT.

This clonotype was counted between two and nine times. The genes are TRBV24-1 and TRBJ2-4; D call uncertain. CDR1 and CDR2 from the germline V gene are KGHDR and SFDVKD. CDR3 length: 13 residues. The V end lost 5 bases, the J end lost 7 bases, and 11 bases lay between the germline ends. The CDR3 spells CATSGPLTNIQYF. CDR3 sequence (DNA): TGTGCCACCAGTGGCCCCCTGACGAACATTCAGTACTTC.

This clonotype was found a few times. The chain uses TRBV12-3 or TRBV12-4 and TRBJ2-3, with TRBD2 matching over 7 bases. The CDR3 is 14 amino acids. V lost 11 bases to trimming and J lost 1 base; unmatched junction nucleotides: 9. CDR3 sequence reads: CASQRDPGTDTQYF. In nucleotides, the CDR3 is TGTGCCTCTCAGCGGGACCCTGGCACAGATACGCAGTATTTT.

This clonotype was counted between two and nine times. The chain employs TRBV12-3 or TRBV12-4 and TRBJ2-2; the D call may be TRBD1 or TRBD2 (5 bases each). V lost 10 bases, J lost 3 bases, and 9 bases lay in between. The CDR3 spans 12 residues. CDR3 sequence reads: CATGRDTGELFF. The CDR3 DNA sequence: TGTGCCACGGGACGGGACACCGGGGAGCTGTTTTTT.

Comments on this clonotype: At one end the junction does not follow the germline gene, possibly because of a read error. The chain couples TRBV7-2 to TRBJ2-5; D remains ambiguous. Germline loops: CDR1 SGHTA, CDR2 FQGNSA. This CDR3 is 11 amino acids long. CDR3 sequence (DNA): TGTGCCAGCAGCTTAGATGGGGTACCGTTCTTC. It codes for CASSLDGVPFF.

This clonotype was seen at least ten times. The rearrangement links TRBV2 to TRBJ2-2; 10 nucleotides line up with TRBD2. Germline CDR1 and CDR2: SNHLY and FYNNEI. The ends lost 6 bases at V and 4 bases at J; junction bases unmatched: 8. The CDR3 sequence is 16 residues long. The chain's CDR3 is CASRRTSGDGTGELFF. For the CDR3, the DNA is TGTGCCAGCAGAAGAACTAGCGGGGACGGCACCGGGGAGCTGTTTTTT.

The chain couples TRBV9 to TRBJ1-2; the D is unclear. There are 14 residues in the CDR3. Trimming removed 2 bases from V and 3 bases from J, with 11 bases in between. Germline V gives CDR1 SGDLS, CDR2 YYNGEE. This CDR3 is CASSVGNGDYGYTF. DNA for the CDR3: TGTGCCAGCAGCGTGGGGAATGGTGACTATGGCTACACCTTC.

This clonotype came up a few times. The chain employs TRBV20-1 and TRBJ2-5; D could derive from TRBD1 or TRBD2 (5 bases each). Germline CDR1 is DFQATT and CDR2 is SNEGSKA (reference sequence). The CDR3 covers 15 residues. V gave up 0 bases and J gave up 7 bases, with 18 bases separating them. This chain's CDR3 is CSARDLRGQSGTQYF. The CDR3 DNA is TGCAGTGCTAGAGATCTTCGGGGCCAGTCAGGGACCCAGTACTTC.

V gene TRBV27 combines with J gene TRBJ2-5; D unresolved. The CDR3 has 13 amino acids. The germline gives CDR1 MNHEY, CDR2 SMNVEV (reference sequence). The V end was cut by 3 bases, the J end by 2 bases, with 7 bases between. CDR3 amino acids: CASSFTTQETQYF. CDR3 nucleotide sequence: TGTGCCAGCAGTTTTACTACTCAAGAGACCCAGTACTTC.

The chain recombines TRBV20-1 with TRBJ2-3; D call uncertain. V shed 1 base and J shed 3 bases, with 11 bases lying between them. CDR1 is DFQATT and CDR2 is SNEGSKA in the germline V gene (reference sequence). CDR3 length equals 14 residues. The DNA of the CDR3 is TGCAGTGCTAGAGGGGGAATACCTACAGATACGCAGTATTTT. Its protein product is CSARGGIPTDTQYF.

The chain carries TRBV5-1 and TRBJ2-2; no clear D. The CDR3 runs 15 residues. In germline, CDR1 is SGHRS, CDR2 YFSETQ. V lost 3 bases and J lost 0, with 9 bases in between. DNA of the CDR3: TGCGCCAGCAGCTCACAGATCGCGAACACCGGGGAGCTGTTTTTT. Amino acid sequence: CASSSQIANTGELFF.

In its sample, this clonotype was seen many times. The chain combines TRBV2 with TRBJ1-1, with 8 nucleotides matching TRBD1. V lost 5 bases to trimming and J lost 0 bases; unmatched junction nucleotides: 2. Germline V lookup: CDR1 SNHLY, CDR2 FYNNEI. The CDR3 contains 14 residues. CDR3 nucleotides: TGTGCCAGCAGTCGGACAGGGCTGAACACTGAAGCTTTCTTT. Protein sequence: CASSRTGLNTEAFF. The full variable domain, with the rest looked up from reference TRBV2 and TRBJ1-1, is EPEVTQTPSHQVTQMGQEVILRCVPISNHLYFYWYRQILGQKVEFLVSFYNNEISEKSEIFDDQFSVERPDGSNFTLKIRSTKLEDSAMYFCASSRTGLNTEAFFGQGTRLTVV.

This clonotype occurred a few times. This rearrangement joins TRBV2 to TRBJ2-7, with TRBD1 matching over 10 bases. The CDR3 runs 14 residues. Germline V lookup: CDR1 SNHLY, CDR2 FYNNEI. Germline trimming cut 7 bases from V and 0 bases from J; bases unmatched to any gene: 3. The CDR3: CASKGQGISYEQYF. CDR3 DNA: TGTGCCAGCAAGGGACAGGGGATCTCCTACGAGCAGTACTTC.

The chain has TRBV20-1 and TRBJ2-1; unclear D gene. The germline CDR1 and CDR2 sequences are DFQATT and SNEGSKA (reference sequence). There are 13 residues in the CDR3. V was shortened by 0 bases and J by 9 bases, with 12 bases between the two germline ends. The CDR3 loop is CSARDLLVGEQFF. In nucleotides, the CDR3 is TGCAGTGCTAGAGATCTGCTAGTCGGTGAGCAGTTCTTC.

Points on this clonotype: At one end the junction does not follow the germline gene, possibly because of a read error. The chain uses TRBV12-3 or TRBV12-4 and TRBJ2-5; 8 bases line up with TRBD2. The CDR3 contains 13 residues. In DNA form, the CDR3 reads TGTGCCAGCAGTTTATCGGGTAGCGGGGAAGGGTTCTTC. It specifies CASSLSGSGEGFF.

CDR3 protein: CASSSQRSYNSPLHF. The CDR3 DNA reads TGTGCCAGCAGCTCCCAGCGCTCCTATAATTCACCCCTCCACTTT. The V gene is TRBV7-9, the J gene TRBJ1-6; D call uncertain. CDR3 length: 15 amino acids. V was cut by 4 bases and J by 0 bases, with 7 bases left in between. CDR1 and CDR2 from the germline V gene are SEHNR and FQNEAQ (reference sequence). Using reference TRBV7-9 and TRBJ1-6 for the parts outside the CDR3, the full variable domain is DTGVSQNPRHKITKRGQNVTFRCDPISEHNRLYWYRQTLGQGPEFLTYFQNEAQLEKSRLLSDRFSAERPKGSFSTLEIQRTEQGDSAMYLCASSSQRSYNSPLHFGNGTRLTVT.

This clonotype was counted ten times or more. The genes are TRBV6-2 or TRBV6-3 and TRBJ2-6; D uncertain. Trimming removed 0 bases at V and 0 bases at J, with 18 bases between. The CDR3 covers 20 residues. CDR1 is MNHEY, CDR2 SVGEGT, per germline. The CDR3 DNA follows: TGTGCCAGCAGTTACTCTGAAGCAGAGTATTATATCTCTGGGGCCAACGTCCTGACTTTC. Translating it yields CASSYSEAEYYISGANVLTF.

Details on this clonotype: The junction departs from germline at one end; a sequencing error may be responsible. The rearrangement links TRBV29-1 to TRBJ2-5; D unresolved. Germline CDR1 SQVTM, CDR2 ANQGSEA. The CDR3 is 14 residues long. CDR3 DNA: TGCAGCGTTGCCCCCTCGTTAAGCCAAGAGACCCTGTACTTC. Its protein is CSVAPSLSQETLYF.

This chain connects TRBV6-5 to TRBJ2-1, with a possible D match to TRBD2 (7 bases). Per germline, CDR1 MNHEY and CDR2 SVGAGI. The CDR3 consists of 14 residues. Trimming cost V 4 bases and J 7 bases, with 14 bases left between them. This CDR3 reads CASSSGGGKNEQFF. The CDR3 DNA is TGTGCCAGCAGTTCGGGGGGCGGCAAGAATGAGCAGTTCTTC.

This clonotype was counted only a few times. The J gene is TRBJ1-1, the V gene TRBV12-3 or TRBV12-4; D not resolved. V lost 7 bases, J lost 7 bases, and 13 bases lay in between. The CDR3 has 12 residues. CDR3 sequence reads: CASNLVGYEAFF. CDR3 nucleotides: TGTGCCAGCAATCTCGTGGGATATGAAGCTTTCTTT.